Each of the 5 T cell receptor beta chains below was sequenced from the same sample in a study of Graves' ophthalmopathy and Graves' hyperthyroidism. RNA transcripts were the template, and TCR beta CDR3 regions were amplified from them. First-round RT-PCR relied on HTBI primers, and a second-round multiplex PCR came next. TCRdb re-called the multiplex PCR reads with MiXCR, one entry per CDR3 protein. There are more than 550,000 distinct CDR3 sequences in the sample; roughly 41% occur only once, and 3% to 4% lies in the top ten. The sequenced material came from peripheral blood. These receptors were collected from an adult man with Graves' ophthalmopathy.

This clonotype was counted only a few times. The chain uses TRBV6-1 and TRBJ2-7; unclear D gene. V was cut by 5 bases and J by 2 bases, with 13 bases left in between. Germline V gene data show CDR1 as MNHNS and CDR2 as SASEGT. The CDR3 is made up of 14 amino acids. CDR3 sequence (DNA): TGTGCCAGCAGTCGGGTGGGCCCCCCCTACGAGCAGTACTTC. As protein: CASSRVGPPYEQYF.

There are many counts of this clonotype. The chain has TRBV19 and TRBJ2-7; TRBD1 is a possible D gene (5 bases). The CDR3 covers 14 residues. Trimming removed 1 base at V and 4 bases at J, with 11 bases between. Germline CDR1 LNHDA, CDR2 SQIVND (reference sequence). In nucleotides, the CDR3 is TGTGCCAGTAGTATAGGCCCAGGGCTATACGAGCAGTACTTC. Its protein is CASSIGPGLYEQYF. The full variable domain, its missing parts supplied by reference TRBV19 and TRBJ2-7, is DGGITQSPKYLFRKEGQNVTLSCEQNLNHDAMYWYRQDPGQGLRLIYYSQIVNDFQKGDIAEGYSVSREKKESFPLTVTSAQKNPTAFYLCASSIGPGLYEQYFGPGTRLTVT.

There are a few counts of this clonotype. CDR3 nucleotide sequence: TGTGCCAGCAGCCAAGAGCCCCGGAGGAGCAATCAGCCCCAGCATTTT. Its translation is CASSQEPRRSNQPQHF. The chain links TRBV7-9 to TRBJ1-5, with D hard to call. Germline loops: CDR1 SEHNR, CDR2 FQNEAQ (reference sequence). Deletions cut 5 bases from V and 1 base from J, with 15 bases between. The CDR3 sequence is 16 residues long.

This clonotype was seen many times. The chain employs TRBV20-1 and TRBJ2-7; 10 positions match TRBD2. V was clipped by 1 base and J by 3 bases; unmatched bases: 0. Per the germline V gene, CDR1 is DFQATT and CDR2 is SNEGSKA (reference sequence). This CDR3 is 13 amino acids long. CDR3 sequence reads: CSARGLAGYEQYF. CDR3 DNA: TGCAGTGCTAGAGGACTAGCGGGCTACGAGCAGTACTTC.

This clonotype was seen ten or more times. V is TRBV20-1 and J is TRBJ1-5; 7 bases align to TRBD1. The CDR3 consists of 15 residues. Germline V lookup: CDR1 DFQATT, CDR2 SNEGSKA (reference sequence). Losses at the gene ends were 6 bases for V and 1 base for J; bases not matched to a gene: 9. The CDR3, as DNA: TGCAGTGCCCAGAGACAGGGAAGAAGCAATCAGCCCCAGCATTTT. Translating gives CSAQRQGRSNQPQHF.